This entry lists 10 T cell receptor beta chains sequenced from one sample in a study of shared clonotypes between healthy human individuals. Assay used: immunoSEQ multiplex PCR; TCRdb lists only in-frame clones, some missing. Of 2.3 million or so clones listed, over 85% were seen once; the top ten hold under 0.45%. The sample taken for sequencing was naive CD4+ T cells from PBMCs. Subset defined: CD45RA+ positively selected. The receptors were gathered from a man younger than 30 in good health. Some clones in this sample may be carry-over from other donors' samples.

The chain links TRBV19 to TRBJ2-7, with TRBD1 matching 7 bases. Germline CDR1 and CDR2: LNHDA and SQIVND (reference sequence). V lost 3 bases, J lost 3 bases, and 14 bases stayed unmatched. The CDR3 totals 17 residues. The DNA of the CDR3 is TGTGCCAGTAGTATTACCGCGCCGGGACAGATTTACTACGAGCAGTACTTC. It translates to CASSITAPGQIYYEQYF.

This clone was seen only a few times. The genes are TRBV29-1 and TRBJ1-2; D remains unclear. The CDR3 is 13 amino acids. V was trimmed by 1 base and J by 4 bases, leaving 10 bases between them. Germline values: CDR1 SQVTM, CDR2 ANQGSEA. CDR3 amino acids: CSVEGARGYGYTF. CDR3 nucleotides: TGCAGCGTTGAAGGGGCGCGGGGCTATGGCTACACCTTC.

In its sample, this clone was seen once. J is TRBJ1-2 and V is TRBV2, with 7 bases that match TRBD1. The V and J ends lost 7 bases and 4 bases, in that order; junction bases with no gene match: 9. This CDR3 has 14 amino acids. CDR1 is SNHLY, CDR2 FYNNEI, per germline. CDR3 sequence: CASIMQGGSYGYTF. CDR3 coding DNA: TGTGCCAGCATTATGCAGGGGGGCTCCTATGGCTACACCTTC.

The chain couples TRBV25-1 to TRBJ1-3; D uncertain. The germline V and J ends were trimmed by 5 bases and 0 bases, with 20 bases remaining between them. CDR1 MGHDK and CDR2 SYGVNS come from the germline V gene. The CDR3 is 18 amino acids. The DNA of the CDR3 is TGTGCCAGCAGTCATCTGGATGCGGCGGGTTTCTCTGGAAACACCATATATTTT. This encodes CASSHLDAAGFSGNTIYF.

This clone was seen just once. This rearrangement joins TRBV27 to TRBJ2-7, with 11 bases lining up with TRBD1. V gave up 6 bases and J gave up 1 base; unmatched junction bases: 2. The length of the CDR3 is 14 residues. Germline V gene data show CDR1 as MNHEY and CDR2 as SMNVEV (reference sequence). CDR3 sequence: CASRGTGGSYEQYF. CDR3 DNA sequence: TGTGCCAGCAGGGGGACAGGGGGTTCCTACGAGCAGTACTTC.

V gene TRBV4-2 combines with J gene TRBJ1-1; D is unclear. Germline CDR1 and CDR2: LGHNA and YNFKEQ. V dropped 0 bases and J dropped 5 bases, with 16 bases sitting between them. The CDR3 has 16 amino acids. As DNA, the CDR3 is TGTGCCAGCAGCCAAGATCCGGCACGCCGGTGGACTGAAGCTTTCTTT. It yields the protein CASSQDPARRWTEAFF.

V usage is TRBV16 and J usage is TRBJ2-7; D unclear. V lost 4 bases and J lost 0, with 16 bases in between. In germline, CDR1 is KGHSY, CDR2 FQNENV. CDR3 length equals 16 residues. CDR3 DNA sequence: TGTGCCAGCAGCCTCTTAGGCTTTACGGCCTCCTACGAGCAGTACTTC. Translation: CASSLLGFTASYEQYF.

This chain joins TRBV21-1 and TRBJ1-1. TRBV21-1 is a documented pseudogene. The CDR3 sequence is 14 residues long. CDR3 DNA: TGTGCCAGCAGCCATATTCGCGGCTGGACTGAAGCTTTCTTT. Its translation is CASSHIRGWTEAFF.

This clone was counted once. The chain links TRBV9 to TRBJ1-5; D may be TRBD1 (5 bases). V dropped 0 bases and J dropped 11 bases, with 12 bases sitting between them. CDR1 and CDR2 from the germline V gene are SGDLS and YYNGEE. The CDR3 consists of 13 residues. Here the CDR3 DNA reads TGTGCCAGCAGCGTAGGGGGTGGGGCAGCCCAGCATTTT. Residues: CASSVGGGAAQHF. Full variable domain (rest looked up from reference TRBV9 and TRBJ1-5): DSGVTQTPKHLITATGQRVTLRCSPRSGDLSVYWYQQSLDQGLQFLIQYYNGEERAKGNILERFSAQQFPDLHSELNLSSLELGDSALYFCASSVGGGAAQHFGDGTRLSIL.

The chain has TRBV9 and TRBJ2-5; the D is unclear. Germline V gene data show CDR1 as SGDLS and CDR2 as YYNGEE. The CDR3 covers 14 residues. V lost 0 bases and J lost 2, with 8 bases in between. Here the CDR3 DNA reads TGTGCCAGCAGCGTAGGGTTCAGGCAAGAGACCCAGTACTTC. Its translation: CASSVGFRQETQYF.